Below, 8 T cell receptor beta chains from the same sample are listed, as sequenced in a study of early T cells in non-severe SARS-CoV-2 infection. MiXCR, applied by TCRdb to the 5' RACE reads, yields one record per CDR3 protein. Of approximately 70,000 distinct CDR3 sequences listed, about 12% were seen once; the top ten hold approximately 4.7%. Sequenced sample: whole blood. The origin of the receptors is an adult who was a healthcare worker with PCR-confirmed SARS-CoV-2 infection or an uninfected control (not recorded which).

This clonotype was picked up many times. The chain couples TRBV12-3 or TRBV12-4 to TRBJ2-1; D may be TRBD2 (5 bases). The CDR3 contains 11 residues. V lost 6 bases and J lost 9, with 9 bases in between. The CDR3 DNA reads TGTGCCAGCAGGTTCGGAGGTGAGCAGTTCTTC. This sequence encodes CASRFGGEQFF.

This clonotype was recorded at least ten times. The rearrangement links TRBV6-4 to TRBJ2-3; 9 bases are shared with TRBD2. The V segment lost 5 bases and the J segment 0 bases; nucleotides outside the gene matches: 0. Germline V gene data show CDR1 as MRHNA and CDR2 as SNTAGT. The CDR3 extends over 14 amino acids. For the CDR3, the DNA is TGTGCCAGCAGTCTAGCGGGGAGCACAGATACGCAGTATTTT. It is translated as CASSLAGSTDTQYF.

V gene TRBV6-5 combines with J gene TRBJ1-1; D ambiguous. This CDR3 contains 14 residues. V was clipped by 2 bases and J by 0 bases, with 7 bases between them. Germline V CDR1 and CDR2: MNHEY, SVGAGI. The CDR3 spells CASSYTRLNTEAFF. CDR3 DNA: TGTGCCAGCAGTTACACTCGCTTGAACACTGAAGCTTTCTTT.

As DNA, the CDR3 is TGCGCCAGCAGCGGTCAGGGGGACACTGAAGCTTTCTTT. It translates to CASSGQGDTEAFF. This chain links TRBV5-1 with TRBJ1-1; 7 positions match TRBD1. The junction had 3 bases not matched to a gene; V was cut back by 4 bases and J by 3 bases. The CDR3 is 13 amino acids. Germline V gene sequence: CDR1 SGHRS, CDR2 YFSETQ.

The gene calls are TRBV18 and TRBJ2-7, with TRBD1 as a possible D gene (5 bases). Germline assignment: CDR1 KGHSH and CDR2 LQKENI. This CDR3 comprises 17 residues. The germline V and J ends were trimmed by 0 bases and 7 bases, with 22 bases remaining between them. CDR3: CASSPPKAQGVKGEQYF. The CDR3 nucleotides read TGTGCCAGCTCACCACCGAAGGCGCAGGGTGTGAAGGGGGAGCAGTACTTC.

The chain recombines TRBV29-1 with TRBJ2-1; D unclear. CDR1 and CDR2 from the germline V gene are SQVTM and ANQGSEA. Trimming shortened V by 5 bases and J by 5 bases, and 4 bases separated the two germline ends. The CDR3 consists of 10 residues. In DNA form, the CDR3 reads TGCAGCGTTTTAAACAATGAGCAGTTCTTC. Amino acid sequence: CSVLNNEQFF.

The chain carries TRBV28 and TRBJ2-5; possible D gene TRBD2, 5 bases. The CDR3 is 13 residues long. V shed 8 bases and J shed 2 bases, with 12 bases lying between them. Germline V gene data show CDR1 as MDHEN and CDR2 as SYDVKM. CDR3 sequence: CASAGSGQETQYF. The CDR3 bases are TGTGCCAGCGCTGGGAGTGGACAAGAGACCCAGTACTTC.

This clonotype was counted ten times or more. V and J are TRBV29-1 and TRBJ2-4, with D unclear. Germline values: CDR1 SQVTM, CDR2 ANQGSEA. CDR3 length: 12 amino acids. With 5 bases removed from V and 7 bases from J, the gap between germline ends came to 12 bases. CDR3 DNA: TGCAGCGTTTCGGTGTCCCTTAACATTCAGTACTTC. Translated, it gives CSVSVSLNIQYF.